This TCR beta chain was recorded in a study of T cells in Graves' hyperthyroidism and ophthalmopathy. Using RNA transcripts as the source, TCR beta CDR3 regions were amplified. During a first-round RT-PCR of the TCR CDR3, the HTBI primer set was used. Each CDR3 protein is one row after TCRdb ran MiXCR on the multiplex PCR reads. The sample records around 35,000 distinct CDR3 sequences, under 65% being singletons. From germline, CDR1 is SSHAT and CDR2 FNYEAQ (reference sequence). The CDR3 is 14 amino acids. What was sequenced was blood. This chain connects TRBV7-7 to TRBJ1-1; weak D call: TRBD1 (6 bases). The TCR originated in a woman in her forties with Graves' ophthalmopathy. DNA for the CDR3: TGTGCTAGAGATCGCGTCAGGGGAGCGACTGAAGCTTTCTTT. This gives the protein CARDRVRGATEAFF. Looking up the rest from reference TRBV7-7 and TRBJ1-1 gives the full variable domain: GAGVSQSPRYKVTKRGQDVTLRCDPISSHATLYWYQQALGQGPEFLTYFNYEAQPDKSGLPSDRFSAERPEGSISTLTIQRTEQRDSAMYRCARDRVRGATEAFFGQGTRLTVV.